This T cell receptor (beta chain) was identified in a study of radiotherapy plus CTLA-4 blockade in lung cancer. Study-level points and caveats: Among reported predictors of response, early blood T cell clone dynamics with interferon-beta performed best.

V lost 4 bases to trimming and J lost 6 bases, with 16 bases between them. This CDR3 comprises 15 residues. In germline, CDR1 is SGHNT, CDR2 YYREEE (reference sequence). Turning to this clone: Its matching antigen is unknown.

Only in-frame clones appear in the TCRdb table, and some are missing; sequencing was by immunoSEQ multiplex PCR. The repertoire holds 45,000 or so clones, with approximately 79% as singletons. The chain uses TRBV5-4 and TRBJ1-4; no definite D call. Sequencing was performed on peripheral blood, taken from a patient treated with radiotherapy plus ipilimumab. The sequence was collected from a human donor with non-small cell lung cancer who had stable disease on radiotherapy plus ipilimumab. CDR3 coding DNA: TGTGCCAGCAGCGACCCCCGGATGGCGGATGAAAAACTGTTTTTT. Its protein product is CASSDPRMADEKLFF.